This TCR beta chain was sequenced during a study of blood T cell repertoires in COVID-19. Here immunoSEQ multiplex PCR was the method, and the copy in TCRdb shows in-frame clones only, minus some. The data show some 300,000 clones, roughly 90% seen once. Germline-derived CDR1 and CDR2 are LNHDA and SQIVND (reference sequence). This CDR3 region has 16 residues. Unmatched junction bases numbered 7, after V lost 5 bases and J lost 0 bases. The sample was peripheral blood. The V and J genes are TRBV19 and TRBJ1-3, with 7 bases aligning to TRBD1. This TCR came from a woman aged 70-85 years with COVID-19, enrolled during active disease. The chain's CDR3 is CASSLRQGVSGNTIYF. CDR3 DNA: TGTGCCAGTAGTCTTAGACAGGGCGTCTCTGGAAACACCATATATTTT.